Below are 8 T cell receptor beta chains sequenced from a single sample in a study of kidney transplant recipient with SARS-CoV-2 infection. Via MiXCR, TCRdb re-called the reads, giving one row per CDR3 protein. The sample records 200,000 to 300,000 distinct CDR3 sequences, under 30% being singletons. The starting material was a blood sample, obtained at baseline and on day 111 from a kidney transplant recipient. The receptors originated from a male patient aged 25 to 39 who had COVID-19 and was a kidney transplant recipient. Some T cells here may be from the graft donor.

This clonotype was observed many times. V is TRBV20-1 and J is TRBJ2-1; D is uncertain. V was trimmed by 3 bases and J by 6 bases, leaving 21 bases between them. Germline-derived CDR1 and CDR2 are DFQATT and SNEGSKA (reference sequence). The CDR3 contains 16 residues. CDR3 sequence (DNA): TGCAGTGCTAGTGACCTAGGAAGGTTGGTGGGCAATGAGCAGTTCTTC. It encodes CSASDLGRLVGNEQFF.

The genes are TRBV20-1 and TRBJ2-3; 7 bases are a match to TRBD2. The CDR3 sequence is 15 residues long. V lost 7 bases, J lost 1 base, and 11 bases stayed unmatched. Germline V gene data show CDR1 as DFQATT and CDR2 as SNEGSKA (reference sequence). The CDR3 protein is CSGQPREIGTDTQYF. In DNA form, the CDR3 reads TGCAGTGGACAGCCGCGGGAGATCGGCACAGATACGCAGTATTTT.

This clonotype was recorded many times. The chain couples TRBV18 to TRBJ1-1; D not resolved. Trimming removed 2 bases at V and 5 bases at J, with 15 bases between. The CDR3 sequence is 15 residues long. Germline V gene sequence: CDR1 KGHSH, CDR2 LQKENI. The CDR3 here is CASSPEAGGRTEAFF. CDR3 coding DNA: TGTGCCAGCTCACCAGAGGCCGGTGGTAGAACTGAAGCTTTCTTT.

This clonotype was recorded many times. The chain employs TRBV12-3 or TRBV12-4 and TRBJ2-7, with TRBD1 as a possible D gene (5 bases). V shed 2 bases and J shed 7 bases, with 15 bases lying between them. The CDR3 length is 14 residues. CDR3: CASSLNWGQQEQYF. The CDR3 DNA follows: TGTGCCAGCAGTTTAAATTGGGGCCAGCAGGAGCAGTACTTC.

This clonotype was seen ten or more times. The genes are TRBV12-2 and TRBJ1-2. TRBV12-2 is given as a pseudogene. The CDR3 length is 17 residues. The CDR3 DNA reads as TGTGCAAGTCGCATTCACGCGACTCCACGAAAGACCTATGGCTACACCTTC. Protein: CASRIHATPRKTYGYTF.

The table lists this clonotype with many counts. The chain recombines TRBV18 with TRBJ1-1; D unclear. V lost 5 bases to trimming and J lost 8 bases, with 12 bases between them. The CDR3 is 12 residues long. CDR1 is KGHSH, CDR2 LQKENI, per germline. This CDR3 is CASSSQSSEAFF. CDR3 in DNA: TGTGCCAGCTCATCCCAATCATCCGAAGCTTTCTTT. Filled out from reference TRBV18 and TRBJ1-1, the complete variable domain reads NAGVMQNPRHLVRRRGQEARLRCSPMKGHSHVYWYRQLPEEGLKFMVYLQKENIIDESGMPKERFSAEFPKEGPSILRIQQVVRGDSAAYFCASSSQSSEAFFGQGTRLTVV.

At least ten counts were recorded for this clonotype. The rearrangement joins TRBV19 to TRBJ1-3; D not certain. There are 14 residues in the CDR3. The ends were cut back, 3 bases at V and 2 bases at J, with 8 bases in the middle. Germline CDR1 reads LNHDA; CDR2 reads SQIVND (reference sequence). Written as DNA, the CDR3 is TGTGCCAGTAGTATCTCGGGGACTGGAAACACCATATATTTT. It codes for CASSISGTGNTIYF.

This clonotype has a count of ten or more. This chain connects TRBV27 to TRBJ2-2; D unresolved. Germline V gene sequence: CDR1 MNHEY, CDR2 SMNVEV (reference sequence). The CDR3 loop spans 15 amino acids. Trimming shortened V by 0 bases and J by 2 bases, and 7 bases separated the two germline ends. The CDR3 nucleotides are TGTGCCAGCAGTTTATCCACAGTAAACACCGGGGAGCTGTTTTTT. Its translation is CASSLSTVNTGELFF.